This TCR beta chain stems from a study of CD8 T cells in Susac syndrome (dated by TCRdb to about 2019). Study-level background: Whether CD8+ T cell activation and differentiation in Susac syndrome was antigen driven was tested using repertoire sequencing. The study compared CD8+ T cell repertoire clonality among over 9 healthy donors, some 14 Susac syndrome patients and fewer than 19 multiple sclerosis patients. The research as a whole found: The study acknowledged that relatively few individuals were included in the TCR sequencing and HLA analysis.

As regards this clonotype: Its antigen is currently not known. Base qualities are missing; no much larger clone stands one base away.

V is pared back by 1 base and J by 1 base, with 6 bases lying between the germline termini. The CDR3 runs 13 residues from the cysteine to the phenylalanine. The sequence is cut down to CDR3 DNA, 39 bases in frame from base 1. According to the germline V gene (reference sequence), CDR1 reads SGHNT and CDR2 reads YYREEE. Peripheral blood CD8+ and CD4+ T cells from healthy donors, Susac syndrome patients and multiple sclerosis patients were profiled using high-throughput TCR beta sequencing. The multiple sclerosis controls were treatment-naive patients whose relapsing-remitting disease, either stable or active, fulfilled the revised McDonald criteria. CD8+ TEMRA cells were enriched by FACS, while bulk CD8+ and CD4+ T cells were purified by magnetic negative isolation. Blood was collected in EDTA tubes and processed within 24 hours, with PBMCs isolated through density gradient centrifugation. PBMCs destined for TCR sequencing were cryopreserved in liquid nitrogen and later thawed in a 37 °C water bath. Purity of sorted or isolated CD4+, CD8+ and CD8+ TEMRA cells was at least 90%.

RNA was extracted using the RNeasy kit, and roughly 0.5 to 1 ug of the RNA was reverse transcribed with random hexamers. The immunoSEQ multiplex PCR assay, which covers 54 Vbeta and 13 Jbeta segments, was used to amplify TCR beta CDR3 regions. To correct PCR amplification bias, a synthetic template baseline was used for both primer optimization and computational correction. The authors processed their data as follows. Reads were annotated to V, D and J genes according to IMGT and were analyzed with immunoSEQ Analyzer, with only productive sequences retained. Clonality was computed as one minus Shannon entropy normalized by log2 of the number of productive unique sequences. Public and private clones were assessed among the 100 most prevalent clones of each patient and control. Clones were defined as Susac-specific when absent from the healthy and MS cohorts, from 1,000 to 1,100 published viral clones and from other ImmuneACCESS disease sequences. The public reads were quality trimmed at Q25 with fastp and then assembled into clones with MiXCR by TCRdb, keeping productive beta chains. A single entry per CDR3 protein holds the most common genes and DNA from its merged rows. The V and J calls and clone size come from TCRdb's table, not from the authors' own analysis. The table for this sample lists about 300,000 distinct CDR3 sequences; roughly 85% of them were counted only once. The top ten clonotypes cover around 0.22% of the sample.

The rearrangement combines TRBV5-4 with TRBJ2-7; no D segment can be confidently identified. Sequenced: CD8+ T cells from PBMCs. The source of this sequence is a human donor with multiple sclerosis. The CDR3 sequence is CASSLMGSYEQYF. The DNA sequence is TGTGCCAGCAGCTTGATGGGTTCCTACGAGCAGTACTTC. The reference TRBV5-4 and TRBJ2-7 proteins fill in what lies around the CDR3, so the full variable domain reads ETGVTQSPTHLIKTRGQQVTLRCSSQSGHNTVSWYQQALGQGPQFIFQYYREEENGRGNFPPRFSGLQFPNYSSELNVNALELDDSALYLCASSLMGSYEQYFGPGTRLTVT.